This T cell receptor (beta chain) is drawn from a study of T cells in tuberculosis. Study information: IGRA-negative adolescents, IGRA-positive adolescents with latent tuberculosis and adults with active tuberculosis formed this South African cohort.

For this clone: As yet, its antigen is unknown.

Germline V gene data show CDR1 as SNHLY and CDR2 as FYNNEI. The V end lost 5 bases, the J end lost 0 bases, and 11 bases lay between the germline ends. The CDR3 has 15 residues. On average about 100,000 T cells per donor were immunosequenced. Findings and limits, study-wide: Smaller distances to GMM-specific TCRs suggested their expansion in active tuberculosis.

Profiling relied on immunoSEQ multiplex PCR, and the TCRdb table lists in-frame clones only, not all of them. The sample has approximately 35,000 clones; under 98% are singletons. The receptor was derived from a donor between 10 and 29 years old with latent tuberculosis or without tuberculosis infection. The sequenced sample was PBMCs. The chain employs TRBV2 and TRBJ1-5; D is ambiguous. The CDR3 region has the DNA TGTGCCAGCAGTTTTGATCAGGCTAGCAATCAGCCCCAGCATTTT. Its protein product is CASSFDQASNQPQHF.